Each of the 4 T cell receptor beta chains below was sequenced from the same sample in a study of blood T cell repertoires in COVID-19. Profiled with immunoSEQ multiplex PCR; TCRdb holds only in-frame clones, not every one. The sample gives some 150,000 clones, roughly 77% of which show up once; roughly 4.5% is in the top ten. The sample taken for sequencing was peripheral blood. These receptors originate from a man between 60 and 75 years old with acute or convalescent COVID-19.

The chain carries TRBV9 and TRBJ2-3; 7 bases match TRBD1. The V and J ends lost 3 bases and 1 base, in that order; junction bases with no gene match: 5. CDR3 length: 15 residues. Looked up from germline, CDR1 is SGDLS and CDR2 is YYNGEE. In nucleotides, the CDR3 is TGTGCCAGCAGCGCCAGACAGGGTGGCACAGATACGCAGTATTTT. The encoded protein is CASSARQGGTDTQYF.

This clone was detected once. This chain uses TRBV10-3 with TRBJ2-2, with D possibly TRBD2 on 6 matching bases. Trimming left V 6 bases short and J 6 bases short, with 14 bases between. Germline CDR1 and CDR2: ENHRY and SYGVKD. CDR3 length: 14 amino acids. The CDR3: CAIRTGDRAGELFF. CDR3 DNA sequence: TGTGCCATCAGGACGGGGGATCGGGCCGGGGAGCTGTTTTTT.

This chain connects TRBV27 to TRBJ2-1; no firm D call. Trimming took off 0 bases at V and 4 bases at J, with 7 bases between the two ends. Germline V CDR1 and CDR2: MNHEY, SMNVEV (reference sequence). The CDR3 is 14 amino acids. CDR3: CASSLSRPYNEQFF. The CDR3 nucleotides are TGTGCCAGCAGTTTATCGAGGCCTTACAATGAGCAGTTCTTC.

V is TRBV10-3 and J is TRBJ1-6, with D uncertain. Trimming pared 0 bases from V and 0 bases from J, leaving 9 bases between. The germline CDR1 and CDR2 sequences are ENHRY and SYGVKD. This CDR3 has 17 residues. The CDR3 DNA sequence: TGTGCCATCAGTGAGTCAAGCTATAGCTCCTATAATTCACCCCTCCACTTT. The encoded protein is CAISESSYSSYNSPLHF.